The present entry profiles one TCR beta chain with its context. The data stem from a study of blood T cell repertoires in COVID-19. Sequencing was performed with immunoSEQ multiplex PCR; in TCRdb, only in-frame clones are kept and a portion is missing. The sample includes around 110,000 clones, about 93% seen only once; the top ten take around 1.2%. The CDR3 length is 13 residues. With 2 bases clipped from V and 10 bases from J, the junction kept 5 bases outside the gene matches. CDR1 is SGHDT and CDR2 is YYEEEE in the germline V gene. V is TRBV5-6 and J is TRBJ2-3, with 9 nucleotides matching TRBD1. Sequences were obtained from peripheral blood. The clonotype was recovered from a woman in her twenties or thirties with acute or convalescent COVID-19. CDR3 in amino acids: CASSFRGQGSQYF. As DNA, the CDR3 is TGTGCCAGCAGCTTCCGAGGACAGGGGTCGCAGTATTTT.